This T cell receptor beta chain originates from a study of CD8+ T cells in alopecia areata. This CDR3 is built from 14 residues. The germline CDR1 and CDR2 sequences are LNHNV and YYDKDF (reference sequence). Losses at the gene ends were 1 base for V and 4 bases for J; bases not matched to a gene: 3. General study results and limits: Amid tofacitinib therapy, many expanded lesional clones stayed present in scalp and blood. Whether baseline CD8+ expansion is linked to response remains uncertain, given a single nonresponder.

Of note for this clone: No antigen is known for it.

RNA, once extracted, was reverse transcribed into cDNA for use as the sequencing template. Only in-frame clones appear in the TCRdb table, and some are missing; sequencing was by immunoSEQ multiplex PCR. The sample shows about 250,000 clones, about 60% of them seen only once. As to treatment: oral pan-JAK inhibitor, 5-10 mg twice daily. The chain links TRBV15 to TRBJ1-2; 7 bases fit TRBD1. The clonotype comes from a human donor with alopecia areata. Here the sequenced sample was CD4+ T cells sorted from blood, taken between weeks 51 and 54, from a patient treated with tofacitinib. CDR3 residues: CATSRGKGAYGYTF. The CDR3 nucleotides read TGTGCCACCAGCAGAGGGAAGGGGGCCTATGGCTACACCTTC.